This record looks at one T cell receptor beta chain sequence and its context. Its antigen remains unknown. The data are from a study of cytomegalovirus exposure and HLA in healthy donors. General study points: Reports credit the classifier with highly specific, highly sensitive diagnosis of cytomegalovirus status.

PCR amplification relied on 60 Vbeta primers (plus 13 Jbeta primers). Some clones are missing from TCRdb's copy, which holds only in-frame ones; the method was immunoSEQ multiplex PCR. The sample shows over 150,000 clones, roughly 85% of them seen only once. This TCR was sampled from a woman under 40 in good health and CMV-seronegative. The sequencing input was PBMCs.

The CDR3 DNA is TGTGCCAGCACTAGGCTAGCGGGCGGAGAGCAGTTCTTC. The encoded protein is CASTRLAGGEQFF. J is TRBJ2-1 and V is TRBV2, with 8 bases fitting TRBD2. In germline, CDR1 is SNHLY, CDR2 FYNNEI. The CDR3 totals 13 residues. The J segment lost 10 bases and the V segment lost 7 bases, leaving 9 bases of the junction unmatched.